This T cell receptor (beta chain) comes out of a study of T cell responses to AZD1222 COVID-19 vaccine. The overall study: Timing groups of about 4 and about 12 weeks for second doses were pooled. Notes on the study in general: The study identified only a handful of AZD1222 recipients as seropositive at baseline. At 160-218 and 743-854, vaccine-associated CD4 TCRs were dominant, and they spanned spike.

The CDR3 consists of 15 residues. Trimming took off 4 bases at V and 2 bases at J, with 16 bases between the two ends. The V gene's germline CDR1 is SGHRS and CDR2 YFSETQ. In the case of this clone: As yet, its antigen is unknown.

This table comes from immunoSEQ multiplex PCR, and its TCRdb copy is limited to in-frame clones, with some not included. The sample lists 90,000 to 110,000 clones, roughly 84% occurring once. The TCR was taken from an adult in good health. Sequenced material: peripheral blood, taken on day 0 of AZD1222 vaccination. This chain joins TRBV5-1 and TRBJ2-7, with D perhaps TRBD2 (5 bases). The DNA for the CDR3 is TGCGCCAGCAGCCCGAGTAGCGACCTCACCTACGAGCAGTACTTC. Translated: CASSPSSDLTYEQYF.